The T cell receptor (beta chain) under discussion was sequenced for a study of immune evolution from preneoplasia to lung adenocarcinoma. Repertoires were generated with immunoSEQ multiplex PCR, while TCRdb's copy carries only in-frame clones and drops some. The table lists about 4,600 clones, less than 80% of them singletons. This TCR was sampled from a person aged 55 to 79 with lung adenocarcinoma. Sequencing was carried out using FFPE adjacent normal lung tissue.

The CDR3 nucleotides read TGTGCCAGCAGCTTGGGATACAGGGGTAGCAATCAGCCCCAGCATTTT. Translated, it gives CASSLGYRGSNQPQHF. The genes are TRBV28 and TRBJ1-5, with 7 bases lining up with TRBD1. In germline, CDR1 is MDHEN, CDR2 SYDVKM. This CDR3 is built from 16 residues. V trimming: 6 bases; J trimming: 0 bases; junction bases outside the gene matches: 8.